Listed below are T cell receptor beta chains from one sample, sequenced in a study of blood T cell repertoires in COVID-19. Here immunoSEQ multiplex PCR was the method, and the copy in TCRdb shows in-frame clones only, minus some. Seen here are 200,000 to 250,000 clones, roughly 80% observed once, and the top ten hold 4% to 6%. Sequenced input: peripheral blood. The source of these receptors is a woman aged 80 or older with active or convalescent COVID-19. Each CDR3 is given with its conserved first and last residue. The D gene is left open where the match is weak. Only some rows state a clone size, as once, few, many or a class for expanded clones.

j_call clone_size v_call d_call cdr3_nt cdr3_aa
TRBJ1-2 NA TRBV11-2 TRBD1 TGTGCCAGCAGCTTAGCTTCGACAGGGGCTGGCTACACCTTC CASSLASTGAGYTF
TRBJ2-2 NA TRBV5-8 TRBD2 TGTGCCAGCAGCCTAGCGGGAGTTTATACCGGGGAGCTGTTTTTT CASSLAGVYTGELFF
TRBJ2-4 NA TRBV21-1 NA TGTGCCAGCCCCCCGCTCGGGACTAGCGGGAAACTAGCCAAAAACATTCAGTACTTC CASPPLGTSGKLAKNIQYF
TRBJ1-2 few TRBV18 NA TGTGCCAGCTCACCACCGTCCGGGATCTACTATGGCTACACCTTC CASSPPSGIYYGYTF
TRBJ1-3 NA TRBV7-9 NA TGTGCCAGCACCCTGGGAGGTTTCTCTGGAAACACCATATATTTT CASTLGGFSGNTIYF
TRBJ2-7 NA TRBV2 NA TGTGCCAGCAGTGAAGAGAGCGGATTCTACGAGCAGTACTTC CASSEESGFYEQYF
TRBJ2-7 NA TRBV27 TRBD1 TGTGCCAGCAGAGGGACAGGGACCTCCTACGAGCAGTACTTC CASRGTGTSYEQYF
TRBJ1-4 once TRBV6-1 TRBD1 TGTGCCAGCAGTGAAGTCAGGGGGGCAACTAATGAAAAACTGTTTTTT CASSEVRGATNEKLFF
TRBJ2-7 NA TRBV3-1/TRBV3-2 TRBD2 TGTGCCAGCAGCCAAGAGGGAGGGTCCTACGAGCAGTACTTC CASSQEGGSYEQYF
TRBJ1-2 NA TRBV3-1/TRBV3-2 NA TGTGCCAGCAGTAATATCTATGGCTACACCTTC CASSNIYGYTF
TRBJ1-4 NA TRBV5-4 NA TGTGCCAGCAGGACGGCGGTTAATGAAAAACTGTTTTTT CASRTAVNEKLFF
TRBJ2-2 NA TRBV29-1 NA TGCAGCGTTTCCAGGGGAACGGAGCTGTTTTTT CSVSRGTELFF
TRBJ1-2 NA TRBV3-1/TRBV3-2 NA TGTGCCAGCAGCCAAGCTTGGTCCTCGAGGGAGGGCTACACCTTC CASSQAWSSREGYTF
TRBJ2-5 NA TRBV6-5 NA TGTGCCAGCATGGACTATGGGGTTGGGGAGACCCAGTACTTC CASMDYGVGETQYF
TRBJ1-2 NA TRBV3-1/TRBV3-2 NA TGTGCCAGCAGCCAAGTTCCAGGCCGAAACTATGGCTACACCTTC CASSQVPGRNYGYTF
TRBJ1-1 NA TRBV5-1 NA TGCGCCAGCAGCTTGACGAGGACAGTGAACACTGAAGCTTTCTTT CASSLTRTVNTEAFF
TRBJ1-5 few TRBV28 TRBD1 TGTGCCAGCAGCCCTAATGACAGGGGCAATCAGCCCCAGCATTTT CASSPNDRGNQPQHF
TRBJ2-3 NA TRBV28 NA TGTGCCAGCAGTTTTCCAGGGAGCACAGATACGCAGTATTTT CASSFPGSTDTQYF
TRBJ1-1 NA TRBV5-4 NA TGTGCCAGCAGCTCGGACTTGGTGAACACTGAAGCTTTCTTT CASSSDLVNTEAFF
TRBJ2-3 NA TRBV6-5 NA TGTGCCAGCACCTACGGGGAAGCGACAGATACGCAGTATTTT CASTYGEATDTQYF
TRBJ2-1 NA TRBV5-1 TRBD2 TGCGCCAGCCAGAGCGGGGGGGCTTACAATGAGCAGTTCTTC CASQSGGAYNEQFF
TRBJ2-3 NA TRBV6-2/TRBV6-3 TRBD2 TGTGCCAGCAGTTGGGGACTATACGGTCATACGCAGTATTTT CASSWGLYGHTQYF
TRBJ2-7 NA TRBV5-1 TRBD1 TGCGCCAGCAGCTCTTTACCGCCGGGACAGACCCCTTACGAGCAGTACTTC CASSSLPPGQTPYEQYF
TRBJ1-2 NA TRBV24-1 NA TGTGCCACCAGTGATTCAGGGGATGGCTACACCTTC CATSDSGDGYTF
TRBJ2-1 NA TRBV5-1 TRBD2 TGCGCCAGCAGCGCGAGGATAGCGGGAGGCCTTTACAATGAGCAGTTCTTC CASSARIAGGLYNEQFF
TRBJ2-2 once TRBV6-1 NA TGTGCCAGCAGTGAAACAGGGCTTTGGACCGGGGAGCTGTTTTTT CASSETGLWTGELFF
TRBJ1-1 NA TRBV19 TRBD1 TGTGCCAGTAGTCCGGGGACAGTGAACACTGAAGCTTTCTTT CASSPGTVNTEAFF
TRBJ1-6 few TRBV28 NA TGTGCCAGCACGGGACAAAATAATTCACCCCTCCACTTT CASTGQNNSPLHF
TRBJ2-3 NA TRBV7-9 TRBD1 TGTGCCAGCAGCGCACTGGGGTTTGACAGGGCCACAGATACGCAGTATTTT CASSALGFDRATDTQYF
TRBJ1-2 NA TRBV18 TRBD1 TGTGCCAGCTCACCCTCGGACAGGGGGGACTATGGCTACACCTTC CASSPSDRGDYGYTF
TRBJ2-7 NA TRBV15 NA TGTGCCACCAGCCTTCGGAGCGAGTACGAGCAGTACTTC CATSLRSEYEQYF
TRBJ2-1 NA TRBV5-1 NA TGCGCCAGCAGCTTGGTTGTTCGGACATACAATGAGCAGTTCTTC CASSLVVRTYNEQFF
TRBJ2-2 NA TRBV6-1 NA TGTGCCAGCAGTGAAGTATCGGGGGATAGCACCGGGGAGCTGTTTTTT CASSEVSGDSTGELFF
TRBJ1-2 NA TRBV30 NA TGTGCCTGGAGGCAGGGATCTAACTATGGCTACACCTTC CAWRQGSNYGYTF
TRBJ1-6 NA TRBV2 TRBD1 TGTGCCAGCATCCTAGACAGGGAGATTTATAATTCACCCCTCCACTTT CASILDREIYNSPLHF
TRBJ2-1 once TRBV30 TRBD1 TGTGCCTGGGAGGGGGCGCTGAACAATGAGCAGTTCTTC CAWEGALNNEQFF
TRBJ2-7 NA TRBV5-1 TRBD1 TGCGCCAGCAGCGTAGCCGGGACAGGGGGGACCGAGCAGTACTTC CASSVAGTGGTEQYF
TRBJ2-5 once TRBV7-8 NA TGTGCCAGCAGCCCTCGAGTGGAGACCCAGTACTTC CASSPRVETQYF
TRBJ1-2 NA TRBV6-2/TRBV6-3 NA TGTGCCAGCAGTTACTCGAGAAACTATGGCTACACCTTC CASSYSRNYGYTF
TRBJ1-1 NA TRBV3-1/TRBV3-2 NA TGTGCCAGCAGCCACACGTGGGCGAGTGAAGCTTTCTTT CASSHTWASEAFF